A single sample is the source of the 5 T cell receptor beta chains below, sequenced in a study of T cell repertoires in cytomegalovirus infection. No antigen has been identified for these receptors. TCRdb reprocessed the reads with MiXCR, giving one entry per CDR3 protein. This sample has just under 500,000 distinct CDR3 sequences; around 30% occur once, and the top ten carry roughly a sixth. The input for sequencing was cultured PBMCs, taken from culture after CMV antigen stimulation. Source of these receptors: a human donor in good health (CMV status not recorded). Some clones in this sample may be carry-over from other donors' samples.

This CDR3 reads CSVLKGGGELFF. Written as DNA, the CDR3 is TGCAGCGTTTTAAAGGGAGGCGGGGAGCTGTTTTTT. The chain links TRBV29-1 to TRBJ2-2; tentatively, D is TRBD2 (6 bases). Trimming pared 5 bases from V and 7 bases from J, leaving 11 bases between. CDR1 and CDR2 (germline): SQVTM, ANQGSEA. The CDR3 consists of 12 residues.

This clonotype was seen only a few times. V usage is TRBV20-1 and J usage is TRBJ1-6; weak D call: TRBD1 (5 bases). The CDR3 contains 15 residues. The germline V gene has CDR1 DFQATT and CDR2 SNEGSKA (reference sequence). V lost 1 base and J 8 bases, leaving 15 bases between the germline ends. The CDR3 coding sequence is TGCAGTGCTAGAGTGGGACCCTCGGTGGATTCACCCCTCCACTTT. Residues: CSARVGPSVDSPLHF.

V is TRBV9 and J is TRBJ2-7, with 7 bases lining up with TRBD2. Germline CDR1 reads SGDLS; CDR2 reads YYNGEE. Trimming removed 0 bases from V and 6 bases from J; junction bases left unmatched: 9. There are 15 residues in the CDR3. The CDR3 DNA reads TGTGCCAGCAGCGTAGGTGGGAGGGCCTCGGGCGAGCAGTACTTC. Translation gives CASSVGGRASGEQYF. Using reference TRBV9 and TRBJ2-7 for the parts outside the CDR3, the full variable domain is DSGVTQTPKHLITATGQRVTLRCSPRSGDLSVYWYQQSLDQGLQFLIQYYNGEERAKGNILERFSAQQFPDLHSELNLSSLELGDSALYFCASSVGGRASGEQYFGPGTRLTVT.

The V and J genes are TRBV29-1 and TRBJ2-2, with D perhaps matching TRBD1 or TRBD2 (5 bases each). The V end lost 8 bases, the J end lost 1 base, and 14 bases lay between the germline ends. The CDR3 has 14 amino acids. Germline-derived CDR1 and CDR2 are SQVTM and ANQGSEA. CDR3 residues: CSFRGPLNTGELFF. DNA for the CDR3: TGCAGCTTCCGGGGACCGCTGAACACCGGGGAGCTGTTTTTT.

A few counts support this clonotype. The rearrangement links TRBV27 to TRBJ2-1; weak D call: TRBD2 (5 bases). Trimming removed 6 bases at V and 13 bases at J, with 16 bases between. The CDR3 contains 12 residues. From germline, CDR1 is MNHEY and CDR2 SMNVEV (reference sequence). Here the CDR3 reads CASRSQMAGQFF. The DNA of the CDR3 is TGTGCCAGCAGATCTCAAATGGCGGGTCAGTTCTTC.